The entry below gives a single TCR beta chain sequence along with its context. The record originates from a study of control samples from healthy donors and cancer patients. Using immunoSEQ multiplex PCR, the repertoire was profiled, and TCRdb retains in-frame clones only, with some absent. The sample includes more than 45,000 clones, around 90% of them seen just once. Germline V CDR1 and CDR2: SGHRS, YFSETQ. Trimming shortened V by 2 bases and J by 3 bases, and 12 bases separated the two germline ends. There are 16 residues in the CDR3. The genes are TRBV5-1 and TRBJ1-6; a possible D gene is TRBD1 (5 bases). Sequencing was performed on PBMCs. The sequence was collected from a man between 25 and 39 years old with colorectal cancer. CDR3 in amino acids: CASSLNGQLYNSPLHF. CDR3 nucleotide sequence: TGCGCCAGCAGCTTAAACGGACAACTCTATAATTCACCCCTCCACTTT.